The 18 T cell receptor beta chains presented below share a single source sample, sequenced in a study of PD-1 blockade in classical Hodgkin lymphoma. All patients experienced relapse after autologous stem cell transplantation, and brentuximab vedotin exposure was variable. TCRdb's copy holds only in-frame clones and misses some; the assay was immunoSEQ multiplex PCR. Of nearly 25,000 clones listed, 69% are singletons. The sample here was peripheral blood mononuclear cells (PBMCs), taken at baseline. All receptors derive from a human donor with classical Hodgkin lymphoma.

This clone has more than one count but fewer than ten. The DNA for the CDR3 is TGTGCCAGCAGTGACCGGGACAATGAGCAGTTCTTC. This sequence encodes CASSDRDNEQFF. J is TRBJ2-1 and V is TRBV2; D uncertain. The CDR3 has 12 residues. Germline V gene data show CDR1 as SNHLY and CDR2 as FYNNEI. V was trimmed by 3 bases and J by 5 bases, leaving 5 bases between them.

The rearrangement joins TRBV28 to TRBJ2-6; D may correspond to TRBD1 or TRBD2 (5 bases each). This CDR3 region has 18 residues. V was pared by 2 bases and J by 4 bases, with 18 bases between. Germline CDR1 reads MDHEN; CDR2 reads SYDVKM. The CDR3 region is CASSLEILKGTGANVLTF. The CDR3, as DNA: TGTGCCAGCAGTTTAGAAATTTTGAAAGGGACCGGGGCCAACGTCCTGACTTTC.

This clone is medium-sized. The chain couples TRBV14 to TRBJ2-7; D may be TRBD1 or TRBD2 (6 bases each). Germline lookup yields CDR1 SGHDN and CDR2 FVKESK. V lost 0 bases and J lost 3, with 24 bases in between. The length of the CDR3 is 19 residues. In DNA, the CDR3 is TGTGCCAGCAGCCAAGAATGGGGACCCCCGGGGGCCCAGCTCTACGAGCAGTACTTC. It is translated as CASSQEWGPPGAQLYEQYF.

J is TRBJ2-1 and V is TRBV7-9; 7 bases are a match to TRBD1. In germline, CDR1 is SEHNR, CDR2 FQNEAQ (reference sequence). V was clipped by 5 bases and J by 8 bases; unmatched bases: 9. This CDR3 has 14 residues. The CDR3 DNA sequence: TGTGCCAGCAGCCCCAGGGGGAGATTGTATGAGCAGTTCTTC. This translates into CASSPRGRLYEQFF.

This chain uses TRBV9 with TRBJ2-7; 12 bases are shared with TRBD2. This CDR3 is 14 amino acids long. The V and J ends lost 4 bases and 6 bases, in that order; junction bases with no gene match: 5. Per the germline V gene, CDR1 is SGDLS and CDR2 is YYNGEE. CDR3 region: CASSLSGLAGEQYF. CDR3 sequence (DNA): TGTGCCAGCAGCCTCTCGGGACTAGCGGGCGAGCAGTACTTC.

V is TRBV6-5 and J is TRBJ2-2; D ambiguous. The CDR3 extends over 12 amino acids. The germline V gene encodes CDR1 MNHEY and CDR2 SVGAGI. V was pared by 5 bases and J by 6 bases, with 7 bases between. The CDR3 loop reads CASSRYAGELFF. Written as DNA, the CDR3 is TGTGCCAGCAGTCGGTACGCCGGGGAGCTGTTTTTT.

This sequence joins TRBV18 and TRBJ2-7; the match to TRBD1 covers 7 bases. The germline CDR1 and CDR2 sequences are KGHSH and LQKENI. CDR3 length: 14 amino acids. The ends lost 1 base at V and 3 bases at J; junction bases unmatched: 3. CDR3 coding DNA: TGTGCCAGCTCACCACGAACAGGGGACTACGAGCAGTACTTC. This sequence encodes CASSPRTGDYEQYF.

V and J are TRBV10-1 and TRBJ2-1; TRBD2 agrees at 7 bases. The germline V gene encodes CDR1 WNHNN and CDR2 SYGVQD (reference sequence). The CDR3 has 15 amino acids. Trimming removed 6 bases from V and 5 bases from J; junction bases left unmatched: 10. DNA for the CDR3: TGCGCCAGCAGCCACGGCCTAGCGGCAAACAATGAGCAGTTCTTC. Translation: CASSHGLAANNEQFF.

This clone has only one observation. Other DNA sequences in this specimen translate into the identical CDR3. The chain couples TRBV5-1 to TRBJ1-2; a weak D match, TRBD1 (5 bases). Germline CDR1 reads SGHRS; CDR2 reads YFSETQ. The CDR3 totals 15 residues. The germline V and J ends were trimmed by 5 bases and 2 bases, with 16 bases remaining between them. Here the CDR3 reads CASRGAGGDNYGYTF. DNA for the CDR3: TGCGCCAGCAGAGGGGCTGGGGGGGACAACTATGGCTACACCTTC.

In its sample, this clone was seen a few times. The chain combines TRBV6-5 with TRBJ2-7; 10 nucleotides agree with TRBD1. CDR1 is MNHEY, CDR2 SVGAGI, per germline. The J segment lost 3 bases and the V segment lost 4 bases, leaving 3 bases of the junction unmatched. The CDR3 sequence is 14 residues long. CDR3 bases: TGTGCCAGCAGTTCGACAGGGGGCCTCTACGAGCAGTACTTC. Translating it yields CASSSTGGLYEQYF.

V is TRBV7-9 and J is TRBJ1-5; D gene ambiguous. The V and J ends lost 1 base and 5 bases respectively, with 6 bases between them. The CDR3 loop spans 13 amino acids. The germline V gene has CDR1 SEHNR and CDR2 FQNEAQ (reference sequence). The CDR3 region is CASSLEGYQPQHF. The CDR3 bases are TGTGCCAGCAGCTTAGAGGGTTATCAGCCCCAGCATTTT.

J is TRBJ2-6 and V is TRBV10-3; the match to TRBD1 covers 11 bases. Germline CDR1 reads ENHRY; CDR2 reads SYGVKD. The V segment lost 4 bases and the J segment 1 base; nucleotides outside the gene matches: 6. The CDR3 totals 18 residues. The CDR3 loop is CAISVPGQGASGANVLTF. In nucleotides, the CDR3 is TGTGCCATCAGTGTTCCCGGACAGGGGGCGTCTGGGGCCAACGTCCTGACTTTC.

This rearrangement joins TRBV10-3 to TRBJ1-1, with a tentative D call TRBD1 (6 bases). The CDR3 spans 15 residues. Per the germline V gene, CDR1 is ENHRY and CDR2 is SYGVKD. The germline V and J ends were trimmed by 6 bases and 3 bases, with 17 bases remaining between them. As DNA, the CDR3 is TGTGCCATCAGCGACGCCCTCGGGGGCTACACTGAAGCTTTCTTT. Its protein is CAISDALGGYTEAFF.

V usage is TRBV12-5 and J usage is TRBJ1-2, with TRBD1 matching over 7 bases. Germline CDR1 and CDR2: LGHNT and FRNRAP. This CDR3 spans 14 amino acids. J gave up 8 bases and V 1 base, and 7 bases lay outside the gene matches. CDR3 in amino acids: CASGLDTGVRGYTF. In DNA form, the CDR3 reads TGTGCTAGTGGTTTGGATACAGGGGTCCGGGGCTACACCTTC.

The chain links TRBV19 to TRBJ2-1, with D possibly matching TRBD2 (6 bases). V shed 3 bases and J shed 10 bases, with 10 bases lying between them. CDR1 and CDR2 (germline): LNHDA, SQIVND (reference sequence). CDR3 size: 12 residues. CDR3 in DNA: TGTGCCAGTAGTATTGGAGGGCTGGAGCAGTTCTTC. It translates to CASSIGGLEQFF.

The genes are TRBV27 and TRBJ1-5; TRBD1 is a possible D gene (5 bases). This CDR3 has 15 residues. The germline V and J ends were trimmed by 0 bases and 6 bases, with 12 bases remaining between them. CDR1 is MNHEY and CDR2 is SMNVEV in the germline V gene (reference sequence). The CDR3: CASSLSQGSGQPQHF. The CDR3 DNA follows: TGTGCCAGCAGTTTATCCCAGGGTTCAGGTCAGCCCCAGCATTTT.

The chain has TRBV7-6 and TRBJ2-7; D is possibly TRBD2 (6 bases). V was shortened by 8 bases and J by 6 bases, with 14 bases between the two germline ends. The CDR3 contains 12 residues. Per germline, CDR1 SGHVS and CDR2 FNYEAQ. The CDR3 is CASRGSGVEQYF. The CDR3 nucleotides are TGTGCCAGCCGGGGGAGTGGGGTCGAGCAGTACTTC.

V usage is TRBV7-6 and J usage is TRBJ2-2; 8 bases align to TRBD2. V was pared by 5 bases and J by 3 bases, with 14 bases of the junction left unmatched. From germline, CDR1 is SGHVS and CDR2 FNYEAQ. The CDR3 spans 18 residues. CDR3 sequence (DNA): TGTGCCAGCAGCCTAAGGGCGAGCGGGGGCAGCGACACCGGGGAGCTGTTTTTT. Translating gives CASSLRASGGSDTGELFF. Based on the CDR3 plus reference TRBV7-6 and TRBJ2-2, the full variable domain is GAGVSQSPRYKVTKRGQDVALRCDPISGHVSLYWYRQALGQGPEFLTYFNYEAQQDKSGLPNDRFSAERPEGSISTLTIQRTEQRDSAMYRCASSLRASGGSDTGELFFGEGSRLTVL.